This T cell receptor beta chain was sequenced for a study of metastatic and nonmetastatic thyroid tumors. Thyroid surgery was preceded by no treatment in any patient. In the authors' methods: The study took CDR3 differences across clinicopathological groups and made a distant-metastasis classifier for papillary thyroid cancer from them. With MiXCR, TCRdb reprocessed the PCR reads. The V and J calls and clone size come from TCRdb's table, not from the authors' own analysis. The sample includes tens of thousands of clones, approximately 24% of them seen just once. Looked up from germline, CDR1 is SGHNT and CDR2 is YENEEA. The germline V and J ends were trimmed by 4 bases and 5 bases, with 12 bases remaining between them. The CDR3 consists of 14 residues.

The sequenced sample consisted of tumor tissue. The rearrangement links TRBV11-3 to TRBJ2-1; D is undetermined. This TCR was recovered from a female donor with papillary thyroid cancer or a benign thyroid nodule (not recorded which). Some clones in this sample may be carry-over from other donors' samples. DNA of the CDR3: TGTGCCAGCAGCTACCTGGGCCGGGACAATGAGCAGTTCTTC. Its protein is CASSYLGRDNEQFF.